Each of the 16 T cell receptor beta chains below was sequenced from the same sample in a study of cytomegalovirus exposure and HLA in healthy donors. Primers: 60 Vbeta forward and 13 Jbeta reverse. Some clones are missing from TCRdb's copy, which holds only in-frame ones; the method was immunoSEQ multiplex PCR. The table shows about 150,000 clones, with under 90% occurring only once. Sequenced input: PBMCs. The receptors shown here come from a man aged 25 to 40 in good health and CMV-seropositive.

There are a few counts of this clone. V and J are TRBV7-2 and TRBJ2-1; 7 bases are a match to TRBD2. V lost 4 bases and J lost 2; bases outside the gene matches: 17. The CDR3 is 19 residues long. Germline values: CDR1 SGHTA, CDR2 FQGNSA. CDR3 residues: CASSSPSSGSKGPYNEQFF. The CDR3 bases are TGTGCCAGCAGCTCCCCTTCTAGCGGTTCTAAGGGCCCCTACAATGAGCAGTTCTTC.

The genes are TRBV5-1 and TRBJ1-1; D gene uncertain. Trimming shortened V by 4 bases and J by 0 bases, and 13 bases separated the two germline ends. Germline CDR1 SGHRS, CDR2 YFSETQ. The CDR3 consists of 15 residues. The CDR3 DNA follows: TGCGCCAGCAGCCCAGACGGGAGGATGAACACTGAAGCTTTCTTT. Translating it yields CASSPDGRMNTEAFF.

V and J are TRBV18 and TRBJ2-7; 10 bases map to TRBD2. This CDR3 is 13 amino acids long. The germline CDR1 and CDR2 sequences are KGHSH and LQKENI. J was trimmed by 5 bases and V by 3 bases; bases with no gene match: 1. As DNA, the CDR3 is TGTGCCAGCTCACCGGGGACTAGCGACGAGCAGTACTTC. This gives the protein CASSPGTSDEQYF.

The V call is TRBV2, the J call TRBJ2-7; D is possibly TRBD1 (6 bases). Per the germline V gene, CDR1 is SNHLY and CDR2 is FYNNEI. V gave up 7 bases and J gave up 3 bases, with 16 bases separating them. CDR3 length: 14 amino acids. In nucleotides, the CDR3 is TGTGCCAGCACCTGGGGGCAGGCGTTCTACGAGCAGTACTTC. Protein: CASTWGQAFYEQYF.

V is TRBV6-1 and J is TRBJ2-7, with a tentative D call TRBD2 (6 bases). Germline V CDR1 and CDR2: MNHNS, SASEGT. V lost 2 bases, J lost 3 bases, and 11 bases lay in between. This CDR3 region has 14 residues. Written as DNA, the CDR3 is TGTGCCAGCAGTGAAACTCGGGGGTTCTACGAGCAGTACTTC. Translated: CASSETRGFYEQYF.

The chain has TRBV7-2 and TRBJ2-7; TRBD1 aligns across 7 bases. The V and J ends lost 2 bases and 6 bases, in that order; junction bases with no gene match: 7. Germline loops: CDR1 SGHTA, CDR2 FQGNSA. CDR3 length: 14 amino acids. In DNA form, the CDR3 reads TGTGCCAGCAGCTTAAATACAGGGGCGGCCGAGCAGTACTTC. Translating gives CASSLNTGAAEQYF.

CDR3 sequence reads: CASSAPLAGGEQFF. The CDR3 DNA follows: TGTGCCAGCAGTGCCCCTCTAGCGGGAGGGGAGCAGTTCTTC. This chain connects TRBV25-1 to TRBJ2-1, with 12 bases fitting TRBD2. The V gene's germline CDR1 is MGHDK and CDR2 SYGVNS. V was pared by 4 bases and J by 10 bases, with 5 bases of the junction left unmatched. The CDR3 covers 14 residues. Complete variable domain (other parts from reference TRBV25-1 and TRBJ2-1): EADIYQTPRYLVIGTGKKITLECSQTMGHDKMYWYQQDPGMELHLIHYSYGVNSTEKGDLSSESTVSRIRTEHFPLTLESARPSHTSQYLCASSAPLAGGEQFFGPGTRLTVL.

V usage is TRBV19 and J usage is TRBJ1-6; D gene uncertain. The CDR3 is made up of 15 amino acids. V dropped 5 bases and J dropped 0 bases, with 8 bases sitting between them. Germline values: CDR1 LNHDA, CDR2 SQIVND (reference sequence). CDR3 nucleotides: TGTGCCAGTAGTGCGATTAGCTCCTATAATTCACCCCTCCACTTT. It yields the protein CASSAISSYNSPLHF. Based on the CDR3 plus reference TRBV19 and TRBJ1-6, the full variable domain is DGGITQSPKYLFRKEGQNVTLSCEQNLNHDAMYWYRQDPGQGLRLIYYSQIVNDFQKGDIAEGYSVSREKKESFPLTVTSAQKNPTAFYLCASSAISSYNSPLHFGNGTRLTVT.

The chain is built from TRBV4-1 and TRBJ2-2, with TRBD2 matching 11 bases. Trimming at V came to 2 bases and at J to 4 bases, leaving 12 bases not matched to a gene. CDR1 is MGHRA, CDR2 YSYEKL, per germline. The CDR3 covers 19 residues. CDR3 in amino acids: CASSQSVRLAGFGTGELFF. Written as DNA, the CDR3 is TGCGCCAGCAGCCAATCCGTTAGACTAGCGGGATTTGGCACCGGGGAGCTGTTTTTT.

This rearrangement joins TRBV29-1 to TRBJ2-5; a weak D match, TRBD2 (6 bases). V was trimmed by 7 bases and J by 0 bases, leaving 18 bases between them. The CDR3 sequence is 15 residues long. Germline V gene data show CDR1 as SQVTM and CDR2 as ANQGSEA. The CDR3 here is CSAIPGLRDQETQYF. The CDR3 region has the DNA TGCAGCGCCATACCGGGACTTCGAGACCAAGAGACCCAGTACTTC.

This clone was detected a few times. V usage is TRBV19 and J usage is TRBJ1-1, with D perhaps TRBD1 (6 bases). This CDR3 is built from 14 residues. Per the germline V gene, CDR1 is LNHDA and CDR2 is SQIVND (reference sequence). V was clipped by 3 bases and J by 6 bases, with 14 bases between them. The CDR3 nucleotides read TGTGCCAGTAGTATTTGGGGAGGGGGAGCTGAAGCTTTCTTT. Protein sequence: CASSIWGGGAEAFF. Using reference TRBV19 and TRBJ1-1 for the parts outside the CDR3, the full variable domain is DGGITQSPKYLFRKEGQNVTLSCEQNLNHDAMYWYRQDPGQGLRLIYYSQIVNDFQKGDIAEGYSVSREKKESFPLTVTSAQKNPTAFYLCASSIWGGGAEAFFGQGTRLTVV.

This clone came up once. The CDR3 region is CASSPGGGGRNHPRSGELFF. The CDR3 DNA follows: TGTGCCAGCAGCCCGGGGGGGGGCGGCAGGAATCACCCTCGAAGCGGGGAGCTGTTTTTT. The chain uses TRBV9 and TRBJ2-2, with 8 nucleotides matching TRBD2. J gave up 7 bases and V 4 bases, and 24 bases lay outside the gene matches. Germline lookup yields CDR1 SGDLS and CDR2 YYNGEE. The CDR3 is made up of 20 amino acids.

V usage is TRBV25-1 and J usage is TRBJ1-6; possibly TRBD1 for D (5 bases). Germline-derived CDR1 and CDR2 are MGHDK and SYGVNS. V was trimmed by 3 bases and J by 6 bases, leaving 9 bases between them. The CDR3 has 14 residues. The CDR3 spells CASSEVGGNSPLHF. The DNA for the CDR3 is TGTGCCAGCAGTGAGGTGGGGGGTAATTCACCCCTCCACTTT. Looking up the rest from reference TRBV25-1 and TRBJ1-6 gives the full variable domain: EADIYQTPRYLVIGTGKKITLECSQTMGHDKMYWYQQDPGMELHLIHYSYGVNSTEKGDLSSESTVSRIRTEHFPLTLESARPSHTSQYLCASSEVGGNSPLHFGNGTRLTVT.

The chain couples TRBV10-1 to TRBJ2-1; TRBD2 matches at 8 bases. V was pared by 0 bases and J by 3 bases, with 4 bases of the junction left unmatched. This CDR3 comprises 16 residues. Germline values: CDR1 WNHNN, CDR2 SYGVQD (reference sequence). CDR3 amino acids: CASSESISGSYNEQFF. The CDR3 bases are TGCGCCAGCAGTGAGTCGATCAGCGGGAGCTACAATGAGCAGTTCTTC.

J is TRBJ1-5 and V is TRBV5-4, with 9 bases matching TRBD1. Germline V lookup: CDR1 SGHNT, CDR2 YYREEE (reference sequence). The CDR3 totals 14 residues. V gave up 4 bases and J gave up 4 bases; unmatched junction bases: 3. The CDR3, as DNA: TGTGCCAGCAGCAGACAGGGGGAGAATCAGCCCCAGCATTTT. Translating gives CASSRQGENQPQHF.

This clone was detected only once. The J gene is TRBJ2-7, the V gene TRBV27, with D maybe TRBD1 (5 bases). The V end was cut by 0 bases, the J end by 5 bases, with 8 bases between. This CDR3 has 13 residues. Germline V gene sequence: CDR1 MNHEY, CDR2 SMNVEV (reference sequence). The chain's CDR3 is CASSLSTVDEQYF. In DNA form, the CDR3 reads TGTGCCAGCAGTTTATCGACAGTCGACGAGCAGTACTTC.